The 13 T cell receptor beta chains below all came from one sample that was sequenced in a study of T cell responses to AZD1222 COVID-19 vaccine. Assay used: immunoSEQ multiplex PCR; TCRdb lists only in-frame clones, some missing. The sample lists about 70,000 clones; 70% to 90% were seen once. This specimen was peripheral blood, taken 28 days after the second dose of the MenACWY control vaccine. The receptors originated from an adult who received the MenACWY meningococcal vaccine as a control.

The rearrangement links TRBV7-3 to TRBJ2-2; 8 positions match TRBD1. V lost 0 bases, J lost 6 bases, and 6 bases stayed unmatched. The length of the CDR3 is 16 residues. Germline V gene lookup returns CDR1 SGHTA and CDR2 FQGTGA. CDR3 in amino acids: CASSLTSRGLAGELFF. For the CDR3, the DNA is TGTGCCAGCAGCTTAACAAGCAGGGGGCTAGCCGGGGAGCTGTTTTTT.

This clone occurred once. The chain recombines TRBV28 with TRBJ1-5, with no clear D. The CDR3 covers 13 residues. Germline V gives CDR1 MDHEN, CDR2 SYDVKM. V was shortened by 3 bases and J by 9 bases, with 12 bases between the two germline ends. The CDR3 DNA follows: TGTGCCAGCAGTTTCCCGAATTCGGGGCCCCAGCATTTT. Translated, it gives CASSFPNSGPQHF.

The chain employs TRBV12-5 and TRBJ2-3, with D possibly being TRBD2 (6 bases). The CDR3 is 16 amino acids. V was trimmed by 6 bases and J by 0 bases, leaving 16 bases between them. Germline V gene sequence: CDR1 LGHNT, CDR2 FRNRAP. CDR3 protein: CASGSSWAGSTDTQYF. The CDR3 DNA is TGTGCTAGTGGCTCCTCCTGGGCGGGGAGCACAGATACGCAGTATTTT.

The V gene is TRBV2, the J gene TRBJ2-7; the match to TRBD2 covers 8 bases. The trim removed 6 bases at V and 4 bases at J, leaving 8 bases unmatched. Germline V gene data show CDR1 as SNHLY and CDR2 as FYNNEI. The CDR3 loop spans 14 amino acids. The CDR3 DNA follows: TGTGCCAGCAGCTACGGGGGGGCCTGGTACGAGCAGTACTTC. Its translation is CASSYGGAWYEQYF.

The chain uses TRBV6-2 or TRBV6-3 and TRBJ2-7, with unresolved D. V shed 6 bases and J shed 2 bases, with 8 bases lying between them. CDR1 is MNHEY, CDR2 SVGEGT, per germline. The CDR3 consists of 12 residues. The CDR3 region is CASSTPPYEQYF. CDR3 nucleotide sequence: TGTGCCAGCAGCACGCCTCCCTACGAGCAGTACTTC.

This clone is a singleton in its sample. The CDR3 bases are TGTGCCAGTAGTATGTCCGGGGAGCTGTTTTTT. Its translation is CASSMSGELFF. The rearrangement uses TRBV19 and TRBJ2-2; D is undetermined. V lost 3 bases to trimming and J lost 6 bases, with 2 bases between them. Germline V gene sequence: CDR1 LNHDA, CDR2 SQIVND (reference sequence). The CDR3 sequence is 11 residues long.

The genes are TRBV5-8 and TRBJ2-1; 8 nucleotides align to TRBD1. CDR1 is SGHTS and CDR2 is YDEGEE in the germline V gene. Trimming removed 4 bases from V and 1 base from J; junction bases left unmatched: 4. This CDR3 region has 15 residues. CDR3 bases: TGTGCCAGCAGCGGGCAGGGGGCGTCCTACAATGAGCAGTTCTTC. Amino acids: CASSGQGASYNEQFF.

This chain joins TRBV29-1 and TRBJ2-7, with D perhaps TRBD1 or TRBD2 (6 bases each). Trimming pared 5 bases from V and 1 base from J, leaving 15 bases between. Germline V lookup: CDR1 SQVTM, CDR2 ANQGSEA. This CDR3 is built from 14 residues. CDR3 sequence: CSVSGGGGSYEQYF. The CDR3 nucleotides are TGCAGCGTTTCCGGGGGCGGTGGATCCTACGAGCAGTACTTC.

The rearrangement links TRBV7-2 to TRBJ1-2, with 8 bases identical to TRBD1. Trimming at V came to 4 bases and at J to 4 bases, leaving 5 bases not matched to a gene. CDR3 length equals 14 residues. Germline CDR1 reads SGHTA; CDR2 reads FQGNSA. As DNA, the CDR3 is TGTGCCAGCAGCTCACAACAGGGGGGCTATGGCTACACCTTC. Protein product: CASSSQQGGYGYTF. Full variable domain (missing parts from reference TRBV7-2 and TRBJ1-2): GAGVSQSPSNKVTEKGKDVELRCDPISGHTALYWYRQSLGQGLEFLIYFQGNSAPDKSGLPSDRFSAERTGGSVSTLTIQRTQQEDSAVYLCASSSQQGGYGYTFGSGTRLTVV.

The gene calls are TRBV11-1 and TRBJ1-1; TRBD1 matches at 9 bases. The V segment lost 4 bases and the J segment 5 bases; nucleotides outside the gene matches: 2. The length of the CDR3 is 13 residues. Germline V CDR1 and CDR2: SGHAT, FQDESV (reference sequence). Here the CDR3 reads CASSSDRGTEAFF. The CDR3 DNA is TGTGCCAGCAGCTCGGACAGGGGAACTGAAGCTTTCTTT.

The chain joins TRBV2 to TRBJ2-3; weak D call: TRBD1 (7 bases). The V gene lost 6 bases and the J gene lost 0 bases, with 25 bases spanning the gap. The germline V gene has CDR1 SNHLY and CDR2 FYNNEI. This CDR3 region has 19 residues. CDR3 nucleotide sequence: TGTGCCAGCAGGTGGACAGGCGCGACTAGACCAACTAGCACAGATACGCAGTATTTT. Translated, it gives CASRWTGATRPTSTDTQYF.

This chain links TRBV28 with TRBJ2-7; unclear D gene. CDR1 and CDR2 from the germline V gene are MDHEN and SYDVKM. The ends were cut back, 3 bases at V and 6 bases at J, with 3 bases in the middle. This CDR3 comprises 10 residues. In DNA form, the CDR3 reads TGTGCCAGCAGTTTTGTCGAGCAGTACTTC. As protein: CASSFVEQYF.

This chain links TRBV11-2 with TRBJ2-7, with D perhaps TRBD1 (5 bases). The CDR3 covers 14 residues. CDR1 is SGHAT, CDR2 FQNNGV, per germline. Between the trimmed V and J ends, which lost 5 bases and 0 bases, there was a span of 11 bases. Here the CDR3 reads CASSATETSYEQYF. The CDR3 nucleotides are TGTGCCAGCAGCGCGACAGAGACCTCCTACGAGCAGTACTTC.